This entry lists 8 T cell receptor beta chains sequenced from one sample in a study of blood T cell repertoires in COVID-19. Here immunoSEQ multiplex PCR was the method, and the copy in TCRdb shows in-frame clones only, minus some. The profile shows about 170,000 clones, around 83% of them singletons. Sequencing was carried out using peripheral blood. Receptor source: a woman of 80 years or more in a cohort sampled during active or convalescent COVID-19.

The V gene is TRBV2, the J gene TRBJ1-6; D gene unclear. This CDR3 contains 14 residues. Trimming pared 7 bases from V and 9 bases from J, leaving 16 bases between. Looked up from germline, CDR1 is SNHLY and CDR2 is FYNNEI. The DNA of the CDR3 is TGTGCCAGCATCCCCACCCAGGCGGGTTCACCCCTCCACTTT. Translation: CASIPTQAGSPLHF.

V is TRBV12-3 or TRBV12-4 and J is TRBJ1-4; D ambiguous. There are 11 residues in the CDR3. Trimming left V 5 bases short and J 12 bases short, with 10 bases between. The CDR3 DNA is TGTGCCAGCAGTCCCCACCGGGAACTGTTTTTT. As protein: CASSPHRELFF.

V is TRBV11-3 and J is TRBJ2-5; 8 nucleotides align to TRBD1. Germline V gene sequence: CDR1 SGHNT, CDR2 YENEEA. After removal of 1 base from V and 4 bases from J, the junction contained 2 bases not matched to a gene. This CDR3 is 14 amino acids long. The CDR3, as DNA: TGTGCCAGCAGCTTAGGACAGGGGCTAGAGACCCAGTACTTC. Its translation: CASSLGQGLETQYF.

The genes are TRBV7-2 and TRBJ1-5; D is undetermined. Germline V gene lookup returns CDR1 SGHTA and CDR2 FQGNSA. This CDR3 comprises 13 residues. Trimming took off 5 bases at V and 3 bases at J, with 8 bases between the two ends. The CDR3 nucleotides read TGTGCCAGCAGCGAGTCAATCAATCAGCCCCAGCATTTT. This codes for CASSESINQPQHF.

This sequence joins TRBV21-1 and TRBJ2-1; the listed D gene, TRBD1, was not tested against the DNA. TRBV21-1 corresponds to a pseudogene. The CDR3 is made up of 15 amino acids. CDR3 region: CASSPVPGQLNEQFF. The CDR3 region has the DNA TGTGCCAGCAGCCCTGTCCCGGGACAGCTAAATGAGCAGTTCTTC.

The chain combines TRBV29-1 with TRBJ1-2, with 7 bases that match TRBD1. The CDR3 runs to 13 residues. Per the germline V gene, CDR1 is SQVTM and CDR2 is ANQGSEA. The V gene end was trimmed by 7 bases and the J gene end by 5 bases; junction bases not matched to a gene: 10. The CDR3 DNA is TGCAGCGCGGACAGGCTAGTGCTATATGGCTACACCTTC. Amino acids: CSADRLVLYGYTF.

The chain is built from TRBV3-1 (or the pseudogene TRBV3-2) and TRBJ2-5, with a possible D match to TRBD2 (6 bases). The germline gives CDR1 LGHDT, CDR2 YNNKEL (reference sequence). Trimming left V 0 bases short and J 3 bases short, with 11 bases between. CDR3 size: 15 residues. CDR3 region: CASSQDRAGEETQYF. Written as DNA, the CDR3 is TGTGCCAGCAGCCAAGATCGAGCGGGTGAAGAGACCCAGTACTTC.

This clone was seen only a few times. The V call is TRBV7-9, the J call TRBJ1-2; 7 bases agree with TRBD1. The germline CDR1 and CDR2 sequences are SEHNR and FQNEAQ (reference sequence). V lost 4 bases and J lost 0; bases outside the gene matches: 2. The CDR3 runs 14 residues. CDR3 region: CASSSRGSNYGYTF. The CDR3 DNA reads TGTGCCAGCAGCTCCAGGGGGTCTAACTATGGCTACACCTTC.